Below, one T cell receptor (beta chain) is given with its context. It lacks a known antigen. No much larger clonotype is one base removed from it; base qualities were not supplied. The library was produced with the immunoSEQ multiplex PCR assay. Drawn from immuneACCESS, this table holds only the in-frame rearrangements with V and J called that TCRdb kept. Clones are partly lost; checked studies trace under half to an unresolved V gene and leave the rest unexplained. The sample table shows some 29,000 clones, and about nine tenths are seen once. In total, the top ten clones hold about 3.9% of the sample. The CDR3 measures 15 amino acids from cysteine to phenylalanine. Of all the DNA, just the CDR3 is kept, 45 bases in frame from base 1. Reading the germline V gene (reference sequence) gives CDR1 SEHNR and CDR2 FQNEAQ. For this chain, trimming is 0 bases at the V end and 8 bases at the J end, and the number of junction bases without a gene match is 8.

The sample belongs to a study of T cell changes during pregnancy in multiple sclerosis (dated by TCRdb to the late 2010s). About the investigation overall: In women with multiple sclerosis, the researchers looked at how the T cell repertoire shifted as pregnancy progressed.

Here the chain combines TRBV7-9 and TRBJ1-1; TRBD1 matches 8 bases in the middle. The input for sequencing was CD8+ T cells from peripheral blood mononuclear cells, taken in the second trimester of pregnancy. This receptor was identified in a female donor in good health, enrolled as a control in a pregnancy study. The CDR3 corresponds to CASSLAQGARWEAFF. The nucleotide sequence is TGTGCCAGCAGCTTAGCCCAGGGGGCGAGATGGGAAGCTTTCTTT.